This TCR beta chain was documented in a study of blood T cell repertoires in COVID-19. As for the study in general: There were acute and convalescent COVID-19 samples, and they came from the United States, Italy and Spain. The cDNA or gDNA used as material had been derived from T cells, B-cell-depleted T cells, or PBMCs.

Under the authors' procedure: Reference gene primers were amplified, and this amplification served to estimate nucleated cell counts. Generated by immunoSEQ multiplex PCR, the TCRdb table keeps only in-frame clones and is missing some. The V and J calls and the clone size are those of that table, but D and trimming were determined from the DNA. The table lists 200,000 to 300,000 clones, 87% of them singletons, with roughly 3% in the top ten. The CDR3 extends over 14 amino acids. V trimming: 5 bases; J trimming: 2 bases; junction bases outside the gene matches: 5. Per germline, CDR1 PRHDT and CDR2 FYEKMQ (reference sequence).

V gene TRBV13 combines with J gene TRBJ2-7; 8 positions match TRBD1. Sequencing input: peripheral blood. This receptor was identified in a young man with active or convalescent COVID-19. CDR3 sequence reads: CASSIDRGTYEQYF. CDR3 DNA: TGTGCCAGCAGCATAGACAGGGGCACCTACGAGCAGTACTTC.